The rows below give T cell receptor beta chains drawn from one sample of a study of identical twins. TCRdb used MiXCR to reprocess the 5' RACE reads, holding one entry per CDR3 protein. The table has about 730,000 distinct CDR3 sequences, about 20% seen once. The same data also contributed to another study, on T cells expressing NK-cell markers.

Sequenced input: PBMCs. These receptors originate from a woman aged 18-29 years in good health. Both conserved end residues are part of each CDR3. Clone sizes are given selectively: once, few, many, or a class where the clone is expanded.

J gene | clone size | V gene | CDR3 protein
TRBJ2-1 | few | TRBV12-3/TRBV12-4 | CASSLQGRTKGNEQFF
TRBJ1-6 | few | TRBV20-1 | CSANPFGQGFSPLHF
TRBJ1-1 | NA | TRBV20-1 | CSARADGNTEAFF
TRBJ1-2 | few | TRBV7-2 | CASSGGQARYGYTF
TRBJ2-3 | once | TRBV12-3/TRBV12-4 | CASTPPPGQGGDTQYF
TRBJ2-1 | NA | TRBV18 | CASSPPEGRDEQFF
TRBJ2-3 | NA | TRBV25-1 | CASRGGGVTQYF
TRBJ2-1 | NA | TRBV6-2/TRBV6-3 | CASSRWGAGPYNEQFF
TRBJ2-1 | few | TRBV5-1 | CASSLELAGVGDNEQFF
TRBJ2-1 | NA | TRBV6-2/TRBV6-3 | CASSYVPGNNEQFF
TRBJ2-1 | NA | TRBV7-2 | CASSLPGVSSYNEQFF
TRBJ2-3 | once | TRBV4-3 | CASSQEVDGTDTQYF
TRBJ2-6 | NA | TRBV15 | CATSRDLGSGANVLTF
TRBJ2-3 | NA | TRBV7-2 | CASSQLFVPDTQYF
TRBJ1-4 | few | TRBV6-5 | CASSSWTGSEKLFF
TRBJ1-1 | few | TRBV7-9 | CASSPAGAAFPTFF
TRBJ2-1 | NA | TRBV27 | CASSSYLGTLEFF
TRBJ2-1 | few | TRBV7-2 | CASSFQRAYNEQFF
TRBJ2-7 | NA | TRBV6-1 | CASSLIPASSYEQYF
TRBJ2-7 | few | TRBV7-8 | CASSLRADHSYEQYF
TRBJ1-4 | NA | TRBV12-3/TRBV12-4 | CASSLSSSHPWGEKLFF
TRBJ2-1 | few | TRBV27 | CASSFALISYNEQFF
TRBJ1-1 | few | TRBV19 | CASSIGMNTEAFF
TRBJ2-7 | many | TRBV5-6 | CASSYRRGASYEQYF
TRBJ2-3 | NA | TRBV29-1 | CSADRIKDTQYF
TRBJ2-1 | few | TRBV24-1 | CATSDPLLADEQFF
TRBJ2-3 | NA | TRBV5-1 | CASSPRSGSTDTQYF
TRBJ1-1 | NA | TRBV5-1 | CASSLGPNSNTEAFF
TRBJ1-6 | NA | TRBV9 | CASSDPQGTYNSPLHF
TRBJ2-7 | few | TRBV20-1 | CSAGIPTGLGEQYF
TRBJ2-1 | few | TRBV27 | CASSLVAGENNEQFF
TRBJ1-1 | few | TRBV7-9 | CASSLGFSEAFF
TRBJ2-1 | few | TRBV12-3/TRBV12-4 | CASSPSGRYNGEQFF